The 2 T cell receptor beta chains below all came from one sample that was sequenced in a study of blood T cell repertoires in COVID-19. Produced via immunoSEQ multiplex PCR; TCRdb's table is partial and in-frame only. The sample lists 310,000 or so clones, approximately 90% occurring once. The specimen sequenced was PBMCs or T cells enriched from blood (not recorded which). The receptors were sampled from a woman aged 18-29 years who had recovered from COVID-19.

This chain connects TRBV13 to TRBJ2-3, with a possible D match to TRBD2 (7 bases). With 5 bases removed from V and 4 bases from J, the gap between germline ends came to 25 bases. The CDR3 extends over 18 amino acids. The germline V gene has CDR1 PRHDT and CDR2 FYEKMQ (reference sequence). The CDR3 coding sequence is TGTGCCAGCAGCCCCTCACTGCGGGGGCCAGAGTATGCAGATACGCAGTATTTT. Amino acid sequence: CASSPSLRGPEYADTQYF.

The rearrangement joins TRBV5-1 to TRBJ1-2; no definite D call. Germline V gene sequence: CDR1 SGHRS, CDR2 YFSETQ. The CDR3 sequence is 14 residues long. Trimming pared 4 bases from V and 8 bases from J, leaving 18 bases between. The CDR3 protein is CASSGHWSQRGYTF. In DNA form, the CDR3 reads TGCGCCAGCAGCGGCCATTGGAGTCAACGCGGCTACACCTTC.